This note documents a single TCR beta chain sequence. What it recognizes is unknown. The sample is drawn from a study of PD-1 blockade in classical Hodgkin lymphoma. Study results and limitations: Undefined causes, possibly disease activity or prior therapy, underlie the repertoire differences. At baseline, newly diagnosed patients reportedly showed less TCR diversity than healthy donors.

The germline CDR1 and CDR2 sequences are MNHEY and SMNVEV (reference sequence). V lost 8 bases and J lost 0, with 14 bases in between. The CDR3 runs to 15 residues. Time point meaning: cycle 4 day 1 (C4D1), after six to seven weeks of nivolumab. All trial patients relapsed after autologous stem cell transplantation. Sequenced by immunoSEQ multiplex PCR; TCRdb stores in-frame clones only, minus some. The sample lists almost 7,000 clones; 70% to 90% were seen once. The sequenced sample was peripheral blood mononuclear cells (PBMCs), obtained before the fourth cycle of nivolumab. The receptor was isolated from a human donor with classical Hodgkin lymphoma. V gene TRBV27 combines with J gene TRBJ2-1, with D perhaps given as TRBD1 or TRBD2 (5 bases each). The CDR3 region has the DNA TGTGCCAGCCACCGGGCCGGGACCTCCTACAATGAGCAGTTCTTC. Amino acids: CASHRAGTSYNEQFF.